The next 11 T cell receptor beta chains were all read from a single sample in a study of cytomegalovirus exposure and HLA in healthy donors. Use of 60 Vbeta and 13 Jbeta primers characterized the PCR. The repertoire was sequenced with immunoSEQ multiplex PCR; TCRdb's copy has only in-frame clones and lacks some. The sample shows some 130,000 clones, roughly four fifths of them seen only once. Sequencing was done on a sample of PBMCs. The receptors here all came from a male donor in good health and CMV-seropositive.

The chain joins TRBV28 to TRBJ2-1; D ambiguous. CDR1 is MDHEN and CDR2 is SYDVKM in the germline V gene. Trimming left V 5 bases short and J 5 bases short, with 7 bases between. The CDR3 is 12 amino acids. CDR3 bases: TGTGCCAGCAGTAGCCGTCACAATGAGCAGTTCTTC. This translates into CASSSRHNEQFF.

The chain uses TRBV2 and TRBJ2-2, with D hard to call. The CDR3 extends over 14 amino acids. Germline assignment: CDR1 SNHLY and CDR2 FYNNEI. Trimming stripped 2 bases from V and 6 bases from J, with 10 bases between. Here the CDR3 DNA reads TGTGCCAGCAGTGAACAACTACTGGCCGGGGAGCTGTTTTTT. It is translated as CASSEQLLAGELFF. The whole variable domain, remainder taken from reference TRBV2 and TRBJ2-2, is EPEVTQTPSHQVTQMGQEVILRCVPISNHLYFYWYRQILGQKVEFLVSFYNNEISEKSEIFDDQFSVERPDGSNFTLKIRSTKLEDSAMYFCASSEQLLAGELFFGEGSRLTVL.

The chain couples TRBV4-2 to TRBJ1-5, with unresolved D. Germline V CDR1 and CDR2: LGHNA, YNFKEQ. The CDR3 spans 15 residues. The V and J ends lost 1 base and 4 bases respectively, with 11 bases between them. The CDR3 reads CASSQVTPVNQPQHF. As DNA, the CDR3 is TGTGCCAGCAGCCAAGTCACACCCGTTAATCAGCCCCAGCATTTT.

The chain's CDR3 is CSVGGYSYNEQFF. CDR3 in DNA: TGCAGCGTTGGCGGATACTCCTACAATGAGCAGTTCTTC. The chain carries TRBV29-1 and TRBJ2-1; the D is unclear. The CDR3 contains 13 residues. V shed 4 bases and J shed 0 bases, with 7 bases lying between them. Germline V CDR1 and CDR2: SQVTM, ANQGSEA.

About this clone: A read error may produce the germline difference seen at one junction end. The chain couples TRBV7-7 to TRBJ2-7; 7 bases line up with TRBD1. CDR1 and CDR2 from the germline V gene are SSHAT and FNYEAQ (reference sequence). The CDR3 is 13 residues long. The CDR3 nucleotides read TGTGCTAGCAGCCTACAGGGGCCGGGCGAGCAGTACTTC. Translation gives CASSLQGPGEQYF.

The CDR3 protein is CASSLSGLAAGDYEQYF. CDR3 nucleotide sequence: TGTGCCAGCAGTTTATCCGGGTTAGCAGCGGGGGACTACGAGCAGTACTTC. This chain uses TRBV27 with TRBJ2-7; the match to TRBD2 covers 8 bases. The CDR3 extends over 17 amino acids. The V segment lost 0 bases and the J segment 3 bases; nucleotides outside the gene matches: 10. The germline V gene encodes CDR1 MNHEY and CDR2 SMNVEV (reference sequence).

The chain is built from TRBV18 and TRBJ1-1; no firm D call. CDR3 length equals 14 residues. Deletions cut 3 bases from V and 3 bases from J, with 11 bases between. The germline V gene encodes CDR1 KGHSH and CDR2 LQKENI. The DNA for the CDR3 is TGTGCCAGCTCACCGGGAGCGACGGACACTGAAGCTTTCTTT. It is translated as CASSPGATDTEAFF.

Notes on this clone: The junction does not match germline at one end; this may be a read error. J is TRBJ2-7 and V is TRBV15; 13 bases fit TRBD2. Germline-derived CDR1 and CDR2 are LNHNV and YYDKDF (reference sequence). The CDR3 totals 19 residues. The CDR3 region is CAASGTAGLAGVYSYEQYF. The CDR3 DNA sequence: TGTGCCGCCAGCGGGACAGCCGGACTAGCGGGAGTATACTCCTACGAGCAGTACTTC.

CDR3 sequence: CASSPRGGVAEGNTIYF. DNA for the CDR3: TGTGCCAGCAGCCCTCGCGGTGGTGTGGCGGAGGGAAACACCATATATTTT. The chain uses TRBV4-2 and TRBJ1-3; D is undetermined. Trimming shortened V by 4 bases and J by 4 bases, and 20 bases separated the two germline ends. The CDR3 has 17 residues. Germline V gene sequence: CDR1 LGHNA, CDR2 YNFKEQ.

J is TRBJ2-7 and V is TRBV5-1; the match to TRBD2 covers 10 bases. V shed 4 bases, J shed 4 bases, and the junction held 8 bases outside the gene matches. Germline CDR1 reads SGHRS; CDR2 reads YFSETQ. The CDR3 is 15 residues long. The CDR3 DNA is TGCGCCAGCAGCGGGCTAGCGGGGGTGGCTTACGAGCAGTACTTC. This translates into CASSGLAGVAYEQYF. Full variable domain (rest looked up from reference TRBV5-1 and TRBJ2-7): KAGVTQTPRYLIKTRGQQVTLSCSPISGHRSVSWYQQTPGQGLQFLFEYFSETQRNKGNFPGRFSGRQFSNSRSEMNVSTLELGDSALYLCASSGLAGVAYEQYFGPGTRLTVT.

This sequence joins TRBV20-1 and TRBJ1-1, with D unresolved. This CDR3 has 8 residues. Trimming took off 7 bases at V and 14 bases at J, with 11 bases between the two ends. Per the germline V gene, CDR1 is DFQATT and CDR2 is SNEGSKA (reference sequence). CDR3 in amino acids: CSVPGGFF. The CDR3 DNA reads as TGCAGTGTCCCGGGCGGGTTCTTT.